This TCR beta chain is drawn from a study of blood T cell repertoires in COVID-19. The CDR3 length is 12 residues. Looked up from germline, CDR1 is SNHLY and CDR2 is FYNNEI. Trimming left V 6 bases short and J 8 bases short, with 10 bases between. TCRdb's table, derived via immunoSEQ multiplex PCR, lists solely in-frame clones and lacks some. Of 35,000 to 50,000 clones listed, around 88% are singletons. The sample consisted of peripheral blood. V gene TRBV2 combines with J gene TRBJ1-4; D is uncertain. This TCR derives from a woman aged 80 or over with acute or convalescent COVID-19. CDR3 nucleotides: TGTGCCAGCAGAGAGGGCGGGGAAAAACTGTTTTTT. This codes for CASREGGEKLFF. The whole variable domain, remainder taken from reference TRBV2 and TRBJ1-4, is EPEVTQTPSHQVTQMGQEVILRCVPISNHLYFYWYRQILGQKVEFLVSFYNNEISEKSEIFDDQFSVERPDGSNFTLKIRSTKLEDSAMYFCASREGGEKLFFGSGTQLSVL.